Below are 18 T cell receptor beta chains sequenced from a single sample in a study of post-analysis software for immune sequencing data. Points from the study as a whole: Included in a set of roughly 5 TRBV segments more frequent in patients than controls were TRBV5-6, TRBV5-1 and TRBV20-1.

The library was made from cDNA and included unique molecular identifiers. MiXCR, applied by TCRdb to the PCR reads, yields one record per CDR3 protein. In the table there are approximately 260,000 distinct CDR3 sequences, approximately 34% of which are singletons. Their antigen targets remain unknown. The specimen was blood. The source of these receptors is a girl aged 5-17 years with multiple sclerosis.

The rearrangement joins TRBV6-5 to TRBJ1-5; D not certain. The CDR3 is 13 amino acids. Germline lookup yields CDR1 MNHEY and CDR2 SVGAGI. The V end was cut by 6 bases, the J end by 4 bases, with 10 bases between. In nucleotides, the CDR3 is TGTGCCAGCAGCCTACAGCAAAATCAGCCCCAGCATTTT. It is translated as CASSLQQNQPQHF.

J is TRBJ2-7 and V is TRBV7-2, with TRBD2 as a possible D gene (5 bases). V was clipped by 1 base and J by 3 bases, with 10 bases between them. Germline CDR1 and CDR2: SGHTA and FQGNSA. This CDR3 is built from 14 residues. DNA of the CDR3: TGTGCCAGCAGCTTAGAACTAGGAGGCTACGAGCAGTACTTC. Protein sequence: CASSLELGGYEQYF.

The CDR3 DNA sequence: TGCAGTGCTCCTCCGGGACTAGCGGCCTACAATGAGCAGTTCTTC. Translated: CSAPPGLAAYNEQFF. The chain joins TRBV20-1 to TRBJ2-1, with 11 bases identical to TRBD2. Germline CDR1 reads DFQATT; CDR2 reads SNEGSKA (reference sequence). Germline trimming cut 5 bases from V and 2 bases from J; bases unmatched to any gene: 5. The CDR3 consists of 15 residues.

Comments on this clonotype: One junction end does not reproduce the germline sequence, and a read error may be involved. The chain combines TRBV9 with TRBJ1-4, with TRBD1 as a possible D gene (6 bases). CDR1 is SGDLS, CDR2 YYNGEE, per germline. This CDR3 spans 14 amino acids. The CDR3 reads CASSVDGGDEKPFF. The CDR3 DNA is TGTGCCAGCAGCGTAGACGGGGGCGATGAAAAACCGTTTTTT.

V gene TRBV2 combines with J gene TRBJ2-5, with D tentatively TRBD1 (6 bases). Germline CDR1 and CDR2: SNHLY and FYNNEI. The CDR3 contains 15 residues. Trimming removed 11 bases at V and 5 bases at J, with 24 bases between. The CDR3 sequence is CAGRDTAYLRETQYF. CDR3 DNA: TGTGCCGGCCGGGACACTGCCTACCTCCGGGAGACCCAGTACTTC.

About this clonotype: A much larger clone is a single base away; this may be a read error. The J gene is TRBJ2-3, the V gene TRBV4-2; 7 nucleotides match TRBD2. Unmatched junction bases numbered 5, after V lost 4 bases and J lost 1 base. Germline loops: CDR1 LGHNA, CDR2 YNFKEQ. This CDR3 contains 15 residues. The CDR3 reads CASSRGEGGTDTQYF. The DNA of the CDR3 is TGTGCCAGCAGCCGAGGGGAGGGCGGCACAGATACGCAGTATTTT.

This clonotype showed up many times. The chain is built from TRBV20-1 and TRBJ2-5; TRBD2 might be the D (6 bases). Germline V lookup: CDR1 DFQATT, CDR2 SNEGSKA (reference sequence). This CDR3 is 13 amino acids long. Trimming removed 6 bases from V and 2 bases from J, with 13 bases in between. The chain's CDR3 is CSALGDLQETQYF. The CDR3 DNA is TGCAGTGCGCTAGGGGACTTACAAGAGACCCAGTACTTC.

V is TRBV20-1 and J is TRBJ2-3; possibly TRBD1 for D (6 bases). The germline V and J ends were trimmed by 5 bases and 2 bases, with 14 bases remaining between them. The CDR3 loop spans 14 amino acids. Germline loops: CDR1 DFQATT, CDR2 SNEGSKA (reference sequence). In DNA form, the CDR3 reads TGCAGTGCTGCAGGGGAAACACACACAGATACGCAGTATTTT. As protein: CSAAGETHTDTQYF.

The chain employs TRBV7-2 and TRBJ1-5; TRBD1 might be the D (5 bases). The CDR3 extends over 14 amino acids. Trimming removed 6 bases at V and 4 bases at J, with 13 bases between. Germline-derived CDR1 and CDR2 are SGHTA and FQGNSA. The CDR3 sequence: CASRRAGGNQPQHF. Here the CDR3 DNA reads TGTGCCAGCAGGCGGGCCGGGGGGAATCAGCCCCAGCATTTT.

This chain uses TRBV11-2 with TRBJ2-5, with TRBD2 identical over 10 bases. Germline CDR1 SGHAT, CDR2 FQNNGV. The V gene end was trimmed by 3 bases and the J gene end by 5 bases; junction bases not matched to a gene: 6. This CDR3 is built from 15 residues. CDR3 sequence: CASSFTSGNEETQYF. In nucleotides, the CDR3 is TGTGCCAGCAGCTTTACTAGCGGGAATGAGGAGACCCAGTACTTC.

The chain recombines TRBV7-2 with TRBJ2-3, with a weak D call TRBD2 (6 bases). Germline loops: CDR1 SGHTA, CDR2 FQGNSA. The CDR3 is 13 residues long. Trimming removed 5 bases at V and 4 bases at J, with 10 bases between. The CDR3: CASSVRLADTQYF. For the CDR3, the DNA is TGTGCCAGCAGCGTCCGACTAGCAGATACGCAGTATTTT.

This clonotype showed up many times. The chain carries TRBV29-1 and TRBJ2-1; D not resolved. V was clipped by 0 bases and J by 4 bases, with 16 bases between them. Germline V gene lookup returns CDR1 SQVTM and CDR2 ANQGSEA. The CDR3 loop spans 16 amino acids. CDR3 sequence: CSVEEGARKGYNEQFF. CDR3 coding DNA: TGCAGCGTTGAAGAAGGTGCTAGAAAGGGTTACAATGAGCAGTTCTTC.

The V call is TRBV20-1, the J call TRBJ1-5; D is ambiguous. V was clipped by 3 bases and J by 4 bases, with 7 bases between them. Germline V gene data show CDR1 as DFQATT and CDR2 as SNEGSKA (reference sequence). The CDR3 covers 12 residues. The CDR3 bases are TGCAGTGCTAGTAACCAGAATCAGCCCCAGCATTTT. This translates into CSASNQNQPQHF.

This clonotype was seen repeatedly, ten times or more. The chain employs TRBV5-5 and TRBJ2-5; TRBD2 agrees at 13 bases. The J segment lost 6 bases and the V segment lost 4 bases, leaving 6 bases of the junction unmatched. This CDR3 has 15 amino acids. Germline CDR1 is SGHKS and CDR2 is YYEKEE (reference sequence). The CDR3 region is CASSGGTSGAQTQYF. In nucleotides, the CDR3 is TGTGCCAGCAGCGGGGGGACTAGCGGGGCTCAGACCCAGTACTTC.

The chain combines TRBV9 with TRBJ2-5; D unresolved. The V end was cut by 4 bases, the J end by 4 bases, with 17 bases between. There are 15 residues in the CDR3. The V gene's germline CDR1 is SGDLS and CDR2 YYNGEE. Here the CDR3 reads CASSPYGQIGETQYF. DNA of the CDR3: TGTGCCAGCAGCCCCTATGGGCAAATCGGAGAGACCCAGTACTTC.

CDR3 nucleotide sequence: TGTGCCAGCAGCTTAGCCACTAGCGGACCGCGATACTTC. Translation gives CASSLATSGPRYF. The chain links TRBV7-8 to TRBJ2-7; 8 positions agree with TRBD2. The V gene's germline CDR1 is SGHVS and CDR2 FQNEAQ. This CDR3 comprises 13 residues. With V trimmed by 0 bases and J by 13 bases, 8 bases remained unmatched. Using reference TRBV7-8 and TRBJ2-7 for the parts outside the CDR3, the full variable domain is GAGVSQSPRYKVAKRGQDVALRCDPISGHVSLFWYQQALGQGPEFLTYFQNEAQLDKSGLPSDRFFAERPEGSVSTLKIQRTQQEDSAVYLCASSLATSGPRYFGPGTRLTVT.

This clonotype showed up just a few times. The CDR3: CSARDWDTQYF. Here the CDR3 DNA reads TGCAGTGCTAGAGATTGGGATACGCAGTATTTT. This rearrangement joins TRBV20-1 to TRBJ2-3; D unresolved. Germline V gene data show CDR1 as DFQATT and CDR2 as SNEGSKA (reference sequence). The V and J ends lost 0 bases and 6 bases respectively, with 4 bases between them. The CDR3 loop spans 11 amino acids.

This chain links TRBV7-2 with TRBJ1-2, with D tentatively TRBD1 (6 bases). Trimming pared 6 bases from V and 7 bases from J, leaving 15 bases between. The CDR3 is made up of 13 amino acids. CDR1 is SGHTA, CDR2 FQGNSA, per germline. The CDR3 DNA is TGTGCCAGCAGAGTAGGACAGTTGCCTGGCTACACCTTC. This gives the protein CASRVGQLPGYTF.